This T cell receptor (beta chain) is drawn from a study of OX40 agonist ivuxolimab in advanced cancers. Whole-study findings and limits: CD4+ T cells averaged fewer expanded clones than CD8+ T cells.

Systemic immunosuppression or autoimmune disease history was grounds to exclude patients. Note on this clone: Its antigen is not known.

Sequenced by immunoSEQ multiplex PCR; TCRdb stores in-frame clones only, minus some. Of around 55,000 clones detected, more than 65% appear once; the ten largest clones hold roughly 6%. The germline V and J ends were trimmed by 5 bases and 5 bases, with 16 bases remaining between them. CDR1 SGHTA and CDR2 FQGNSA come from the germline V gene. The CDR3 is made up of 14 amino acids. The material sequenced was CD4+ or CD8+ T cells sorted from blood, taken in a trial of the OX40 agonist ivuxolimab. The chain has TRBV7-2 and TRBJ2-7; D might be TRBD1 (5 bases). The source is an adult with an advanced solid tumor such as melanoma, head and neck, liver or kidney cancer. The CDR3 sequence is CASSIRTRWNEQYF. In DNA form, the CDR3 reads TGTGCCAGCAGCATCCGGACAAGGTGGAACGAGCAGTACTTC.